A selection of T cell receptor beta chains follows, all from one sample in a study of human thymus T cells. This table comes from immunoSEQ multiplex PCR, and its TCRdb copy is limited to in-frame clones, with some not included. The table lists fewer than 85,000 clones, roughly 95% of them singletons. The sequencing input was thymus tissue. The receptor set was obtained from a girl younger than two with a congenital heart defect but otherwise immunologically healthy. CDR3s include the opening cysteine and the closing phenylalanine or tryptophan. The order of the fields is D gene, clone size, V gene, J gene, CDR3 protein, CDR3 DNA. D genes are given only for firm matches. Rows may omit the clone size; those that give it use once, few, many or a size class.

NA	NA	TRBV5-4	TRBJ2-3	CASSLDWVGTDTQYF	TGTGCCAGCAGCTTGGACTGGGTGGGAACAGATACGCAGTATTTT
NA	NA	TRBV6-5	TRBJ2-1	CASSWRTRDEQFF	TGTGCCAGCAGTTGGAGGACCAGGGATGAGCAGTTCTTC
NA	NA	TRBV5-6	TRBJ2-3	CASRVGIGTDTQYF	TGTGCCAGCAGAGTTGGTATCGGCACAGATACGCAGTATTTT
TRBD2	NA	TRBV5-1	TRBJ2-3	CASSHRLAGGGDTQYF	TGCGCCAGCAGCCACAGACTAGCGGGAGGTGGAGATACGCAGTATTTT
NA	NA	TRBV5-1	TRBJ1-4	CASRPRTSSSTATNEKLFF	TGCGCCAGCAGGCCCAGAACATCGAGCTCTACAGCGACTAATGAAAAACTGTTTTTT
TRBD2	NA	TRBV28	TRBJ2-5	CASKWTSGSQETQYF	TGTGCCAGCAAGTGGACTAGCGGGAGCCAAGAGACCCAGTACTTC
NA	NA	TRBV6-5	TRBJ2-7	CASRHSGKAYEQYF	TGTGCCAGCAGACACTCTGGGAAAGCCTACGAGCAGTACTTC
TRBD2	NA	TRBV19	TRBJ2-7	CASSRGLAGGEQYF	TGTGCCAGTAGCAGGGGACTAGCGGGTGGCGAGCAGTACTTC
NA	NA	TRBV5-4	TRBJ2-7	CASSLATQDYEQYF	TGTGCCAGCAGCTTGGCTACACAAGACTACGAGCAGTACTTC
NA	NA	TRBV7-2	TRBJ1-3	CASVAESSGNTIYF	TGTGCCTCCGTAGCAGAAAGCTCTGGAAACACCATATATTTT
TRBD1	NA	TRBV29-1	TRBJ2-1	CSVCWDRGGVFPYNEQFF	TGCAGCGTATGTTGGGACAGGGGGGGTGTTTTTCCCTACAATGAGCAGTTCTTC
TRBD2	NA	TRBV6-1	TRBJ2-2	CASSGGGFNTGELFF	TGTGCCAGCAGTGGCGGGGGTTTCAACACCGGGGAGCTGTTTTTT
NA	NA	TRBV29-1	TRBJ2-1	CSLRESSYNEQFF	TGCAGCCTGAGGGAGAGCTCCTACAATGAGCAGTTCTTC
NA	NA	TRBV25-1	TRBJ2-3	CASNGTSDWWGQDTQYF	TGTGCCAGCAATGGTACTAGCGATTGGTGGGGGCAAGATACGCAGTATTTT
TRBD1	NA	TRBV10-3	TRBJ1-1	CAPYRGGTEAFF	TGTGCCCCATACAGGGGTGGCACTGAAGCTTTCTTT
TRBD1	NA	TRBV7-9	TRBJ1-3	CASSLRDRAPFSGNTIYF	TGTGCCAGCAGCTTAAGGGACAGGGCGCCCTTCTCTGGAAACACCATATATTTT
TRBD2	NA	TRBV30	TRBJ2-3	CAWSTSGSQEGGYHSDTQYF	TGTGCCTGGTCCACTAGCGGGAGCCAGGAGGGGGGATACCACTCCGATACGCAGTATTTT
NA	once	TRBV6-1	TRBJ1-1	CASSVFRQIGKGSTEAFF	TGTGCCAGCAGTGTTTTCCGACAAATCGGAAAGGGGAGCACTGAAGCTTTCTTT
NA	NA	TRBV7-6	TRBJ1-2	CASSLKENYGYTF	TGTGCCAGCAGCTTAAAAGAGAACTATGGCTACACCTTC
NA	NA	TRBV4-1	TRBJ2-5	CASSHDRETQYF	TGCGCCAGCAGCCACGACAGGGAGACCCAGTACTTC
NA	NA	TRBV7-6	TRBJ1-1	CASSADETLGEGTEAFF	TGTGCCAGCAGCGCGGACGAGACTCTGGGGGAAGGCACTGAAGCTTTCTTT
NA	NA	TRBV4-1	TRBJ2-5	CASSQKITAAQETQYF	TGCGCCAGCAGCCAAAAGATAACAGCGGCTCAAGAGACCCAGTACTTC
NA	NA	TRBV11-3	TRBJ1-1	CASSFIPTEILNTEAFF	TGTGCCAGCAGCTTTATCCCGACAGAGATCTTGAACACTGAAGCTTTCTTT
TRBD2	NA	TRBV9	TRBJ2-5	CASSVAGGAIGETQYF	TGTGCCAGCAGCGTAGCGGGAGGGGCTATCGGAGAGACCCAGTACTTC
NA	NA	TRBV11-2	TRBJ2-4	CASSVALFLAKNIQYF	TGTGCCAGCAGCGTAGCGCTTTTCCTCGCCAAAAACATTCAGTACTTC
TRBD2	once	TRBV28	TRBJ2-3	CASSSAWTSGTHSTDTQYF	TGTGCCAGCAGTTCGGCATGGACTAGCGGGACCCATAGCACAGATACGCAGTATTTT
TRBD1	once	TRBV5-5	TRBJ2-5	CASSHDRGETQYF	TGTGCCAGCAGCCATGACAGGGGAGAGACCCAGTACTTC
NA	NA	TRBV27	TRBJ1-2	CASSSLWEANYGYTF	TGTGCCAGCAGTTCCCTCTGGGAGGCTAACTATGGCTACACCTTC
NA	NA	TRBV5-8	TRBJ1-1	CASSLWRGWTTEAFF	TGTGCCAGCAGCTTGTGGAGGGGATGGACCACTGAAGCTTTCTTT
NA	NA	TRBV15	TRBJ2-1	CATGSGVGSDEQFF	TGTGCCACCGGGAGTGGAGTCGGCAGCGATGAGCAGTTCTTC
NA	NA	TRBV11-2	TRBJ2-7	CASSLGPSIGQYF	TGTGCCAGCAGCCTGGGGCCAAGTATCGGGCAGTACTTC
TRBD1	few	TRBV28	TRBJ1-1	CASSLDRNMNTEAFF	TGTGCCAGCAGTCTGGACAGGAACATGAACACTGAAGCTTTCTTT
NA	NA	TRBV11-2	TRBJ2-7	CASSSWSHEQYF	TGTGCCAGCAGCTCCTGGAGCCACGAGCAGTACTTC
TRBD2	NA	TRBV6-5	TRBJ2-3	CASSYSKAGNTDTQYF	TGTGCCAGCAGTTACTCGAAAGCGGGGAACACAGATACGCAGTATTTT
NA	NA	TRBV7-2	TRBJ1-2	CASSQIGRKYGYTF	TGTGCCAGCAGCCAAATAGGACGGAAGTATGGCTACACCTTC
NA	NA	TRBV14	TRBJ2-2	CASSQQGRPGELFF	TGTGCCAGCAGTCAACAGGGACGGCCCGGGGAGCTGTTTTTT
TRBD1	once	TRBV7-2	TRBJ1-2	CASSLGTGYEGRGYTF	TGTGCCAGCAGCTTAGGGACAGGCTATGAGGGTAGGGGCTACACCTTC
NA	NA	TRBV6-6	TRBJ1-1	CASSYRGQANTEAFF	TGTGCCAGCAGTTACCGGGGGCAGGCGAACACTGAAGCTTTCTTT
NA	NA	TRBV2	TRBJ2-1	CASSGVGQINYNEQFF	TGTGCCAGCAGTGGGGTCGGACAGATTAACTACAATGAGCAGTTCTTC
NA	NA	TRBV2	TRBJ2-7	CASSGTVYEQYF	TGTGCCAGCAGTGGGACAGTCTACGAGCAGTACTTC
NA	NA	TRBV6-4	TRBJ2-2	CASSEWGLRETPTGELFF	TGTGCCAGCAGTGAATGGGGACTGAGGGAGACCCCCACCGGGGAGCTGTTTTTT
NA	NA	TRBV6-6	TRBJ2-1	CASSSASSDEQFF	TGTGCCAGCAGTTCCGCCTCGAGCGACGAGCAGTTCTTC
NA	once	TRBV4-3	TRBJ1-5	CASSQGPHGTHQPQHF	TGCGCCAGCAGCCAAGGTCCCCACGGGACCCATCAGCCCCAGCATTTT
NA	NA	TRBV19	TRBJ2-6	CATSRASGSGANVLTF	TGTGCCACCAGCAGGGCAAGCGGCTCTGGGGCCAACGTCCTGACTTTC
NA	NA	TRBV30	TRBJ2-3	CAWSALVSDTQYF	TGTGCCTGGAGTGCGCTAGTTTCCGATACGCAGTATTTT
TRBD2	once	TRBV6-5	TRBJ2-3	CASSRTSGTDTQYF	TGTGCCAGCAGCAGGACTAGCGGCACAGATACGCAGTATTTT
NA	NA	TRBV19	TRBJ2-2	CASSIGQKPHPNTGELFF	TGTGCCAGTAGTATAGGGCAGAAGCCACATCCGAACACCGGGGAGCTGTTTTTT
NA	NA	TRBV6-4	TRBJ2-1	CASSGRGNTGTSSYNEQFF	TGTGCCAGCAGTGGCAGGGGGAACACAGGGACTAGCTCCTACAATGAGCAGTTCTTC
NA	NA	TRBV5-6	TRBJ2-7	CASSSISRDPYEQYF	TGTGCCAGCAGCTCGATCTCCCGGGACCCCTACGAGCAGTACTTC
TRBD1	NA	TRBV28	TRBJ2-7	CASSPNPFTGGEIYEQYF	TGTGCCAGCAGTCCAAACCCGTTTACAGGGGGCGAGATCTACGAGCAGTACTTC
NA	once	TRBV27	TRBJ1-2	CASSNGLGGGYTF	TGTGCCAGCAGTAACGGACTGGGAGGAGGCTACACCTTC
TRBD2	NA	TRBV28	TRBJ2-7	CASSFWRGNEQYF	TGTGCCAGCAGTTTCTGGCGGGGGAACGAGCAGTACTTC